This record concerns one T cell receptor beta chain sequence. This entry belongs to a study of blood T cells in healthy people across ages. Sample-barcoded 5' priming and a J-beta primer mix drove a second PCR of 7 to 11 cycles. TCRdb passed the 5' RACE reads through MiXCR, listing each CDR3 protein once. The repertoire holds around 1,000,000 distinct CDR3 sequences, with roughly a quarter as singletons. Germline CDR1 and CDR2: MDHEN and SYDVKM. The CDR3 covers 14 residues. J lost 0 bases, V lost 7 bases, and 3 bases had no gene match. The same sample was also used in a study of T cells of mothers and their children. That report adds: Related mother-child pairs showed slightly higher but non-significant overlap than unrelated pairs.

The sequence derives from a girl aged 2-10 years in good health. The chain joins TRBV28 to TRBJ1-1; 9 bases match TRBD1. Sequences were obtained from blood. As DNA, the CDR3 is TGTGCCAGCATGGACAGGGGCTTGAACACTGAAGCTTTCTTT. Protein sequence: CASMDRGLNTEAFF.